A selection of T cell receptor beta chains follows, all from one sample in a study of blood T cells in healthy people across ages. Using its own MiXCR run on the 5' RACE reads, TCRdb lists one record per CDR3 protein. The table has more than 800,000 distinct CDR3 sequences, 29% seen once. The sequenced sample consisted of blood. The receptors were sampled from a woman of 80 years or more in good health. CDR3s include the opening cysteine and the closing phenylalanine or tryptophan. Each record gives: D gene, J gene, clone size, V gene, CDR3 protein, CDR3 DNA. A D gene is named only where the DNA matches it firmly. Only part of the rows carry a size: once, few, many, or a class if the clone is expanded.

d_call: NA
j_call: TRBJ1-5
clone_size: many
v_call: TRBV7-2
cdr3_aa: CASSLEGLRNQPQHF
cdr3_nt: TGTGCCAGCAGCTTAGAAGGGCTAAGGAATCAGCCCCAGCATTTT

d_call: NA
j_call: TRBJ1-4
clone_size: few
v_call: TRBV5-1
cdr3_aa: CASSGWVGGNEKLFF
cdr3_nt: TGCGCCAGCAGCGGTTGGGTAGGAGGGAATGAAAAACTGTTTTTT

d_call: NA
j_call: TRBJ1-6
clone_size: many
v_call: TRBV12-3/TRBV12-4
cdr3_aa: CASSPGELLYNSPLHF
cdr3_nt: TGTGCCAGCAGTCCGGGGGAATTACTCTATAATTCACCCCTCCACTTT

d_call: NA
j_call: TRBJ2-5
clone_size: many
v_call: TRBV28
cdr3_aa: CASSLLRTEKETQYF
cdr3_nt: TGTGCCAGCAGCCTCCTCAGGACAGAGAAAGAGACCCAGTACTTC

d_call: NA
j_call: TRBJ2-1
clone_size: many
v_call: TRBV5-1
cdr3_aa: CASSLEGLRMEEQFF
cdr3_nt: TGCGCCAGCAGCTTGGAAGGCCTAAGGATGGAGGAGCAGTTCTTC

d_call: NA
j_call: TRBJ1-2
clone_size: NA
v_call: TRBV7-2
cdr3_aa: CASSINTQAPYGYTF
cdr3_nt: TGTGCCAGCAGTATTAATACACAGGCACCGTATGGCTACACCTTC

d_call: NA
j_call: TRBJ1-5
clone_size: few
v_call: TRBV9
cdr3_aa: CASSGGMTYQPQHF
cdr3_nt: TGTGCCAGCAGCGGCGGAATGACCTATCAGCCCCAGCATTTT

d_call: NA
j_call: TRBJ2-1
clone_size: few
v_call: TRBV25-1
cdr3_aa: CASSEYSVQETQFF
cdr3_nt: TGTGCCAGCAGTGAATATTCCGTACAAGAGACCCAGTTCTTC

d_call: TRBD1
j_call: TRBJ2-5
clone_size: many
v_call: TRBV7-9
cdr3_aa: CASSSGTGGPETQYF
cdr3_nt: TGTGCCAGCAGCTCGGGGACAGGGGGCCCAGAGACCCAGTACTTC

d_call: NA
j_call: TRBJ1-1
clone_size: few
v_call: TRBV6-1
cdr3_aa: CASSENGVVGSEAFF
cdr3_nt: TGTGCCAGCAGTGAAAATGGAGTCGTAGGGTCTGAAGCTTTCTTT

d_call: NA
j_call: TRBJ2-7
clone_size: NA
v_call: TRBV7-2
cdr3_aa: CASSPQDRKIHF
cdr3_nt: TGTGCCAGCAGCCCCCAGGACAGAAAAATTCACTTC

d_call: NA
j_call: TRBJ2-1
clone_size: many
v_call: TRBV20-1
cdr3_aa: CSASMGAIPGEQFF
cdr3_nt: TGCAGTGCTAGTATGGGGGCGATACCGGGGGAGCAGTTCTTC

d_call: TRBD2
j_call: TRBJ2-7
clone_size: NA
v_call: TRBV20-1
cdr3_aa: CSAPGGYEQYF
cdr3_nt: TGCAGTGCTCCGGGGGGGTACGAGCAGTACTTC

d_call: NA
j_call: TRBJ1-4
clone_size: few
v_call: TRBV7-9
cdr3_aa: CASSLGRDNEKLFF
cdr3_nt: TGTGCCAGCAGCTTAGGCAGGGATAATGAAAAACTGTTTTTT

d_call: NA
j_call: TRBJ1-1
clone_size: NA
v_call: TRBV3-1
cdr3_aa: CASSRKGGAEAFF
cdr3_nt: TGTGCCAGCAGCCGGAAGGGGGGGGCTGAAGCTTTCTTT

d_call: TRBD1
j_call: TRBJ2-1
clone_size: NA
v_call: TRBV5-1
cdr3_aa: CASSLAGTGGQIQFF
cdr3_nt: TGCGCCAGCAGCTTAGCCGGGACAGGGGGTCAAATTCAGTTCTTC

d_call: NA
j_call: TRBJ1-1
clone_size: few
v_call: TRBV11-2
cdr3_aa: CASSAGRSNTEAFF
cdr3_nt: TGTGCCAGCAGCGCGGGACGGTCTAACACTGAAGCTTTCTTT

d_call: NA
j_call: TRBJ1-1
clone_size: NA
v_call: TRBV6-5
cdr3_aa: CASSYRSTRGGNTEAFF
cdr3_nt: TGTGCCAGCAGTTACAGGTCAACCCGAGGTGGGAACACTGAAGCTTTCTTT

d_call: TRBD2
j_call: TRBJ2-7
clone_size: NA
v_call: TRBV19
cdr3_aa: CASSRLSGGTYEQYF
cdr3_nt: TGTGCCAGTAGTCGGCTTTCGGGAGGAACCTACGAGCAGTACTTC

d_call: NA
j_call: TRBJ2-7
clone_size: NA
v_call: TRBV6-5
cdr3_aa: CASSGVQGTLYEQYF
cdr3_nt: TGTGCCAGCAGTGGGGTTCAGGGGACCCTCTACGAGCAGTACTTC

d_call: TRBD2
j_call: TRBJ2-5
clone_size: NA
v_call: TRBV20-1
cdr3_aa: CSATSGREETQYF
cdr3_nt: TGCAGTGCTACTAGCGGGAGGGAAGAGACCCAGTACTTC

d_call: TRBD2
j_call: TRBJ2-5
clone_size: many
v_call: TRBV7-9
cdr3_aa: CASSLIGGGRGETQYF
cdr3_nt: TGTGCCAGCAGCCTAATTGGCGGGGGGCGCGGAGAGACCCAGTACTTC